This TCR beta chain was recorded in a study of T cell repertoires in cytomegalovirus infection. About the research overall: The public TCR beta signatures pointed to both CMV infection and matching HLA type.

TCRdb passed the reads through MiXCR, listing each CDR3 protein once. The sample records roughly 760,000 distinct CDR3 sequences, approximately 34% being singletons. This clonotype was seen once. Its specificity is not known. Study observations and caveats: HLA-C-restricted CMV clonotypes gave the most frequent clonotype in two of eight donors.

The germline V gene has CDR1 SGHRS and CDR2 YFSETQ. The CDR3 runs to 13 residues. V was pared by 6 bases and J by 2 bases, with 4 bases of the junction left unmatched. The sequence derives from a human donor in good health (CMV status not recorded). Some clones in this sample may be carry-over from other donors' samples. Sample: PBMCs. The genes are TRBV5-1 and TRBJ2-7, with TRBD1 identical over 8 bases. CDR3 loop: CASTGGGPYEQYF. CDR3 DNA: TGCGCCAGCACAGGGGGCGGTCCCTACGAGCAGTACTTC.